What follows is one TCR beta chain and its context. This entry is derived from a study of blood T cell repertoires in COVID-19. Overall study: Acute-phase and convalescent COVID-19 samples originated in the United States, Italy and Spain. Nucleic acid was either cDNA or gDNA, and it came from T cells, B-cell-depleted T cells, or PBMCs.

Original methodology: Amplification of reference gene primers provided the estimated nucleated cell counts. Profiling relied on immunoSEQ multiplex PCR, and the TCRdb table lists in-frame clones only, not all of them. For V, J and clone size, that table is used; D and trimming come from the DNA. The sample consists of approximately 230,000 clones, roughly 89% of them appearing once. Germline V gene data show CDR1 as MGHDK and CDR2 as SYGVNS. V lost 2 bases to trimming and J lost 3 bases; unmatched junction nucleotides: 9. The length of the CDR3 is 16 residues. The sequenced material came from peripheral blood. This clonotype originated in a man younger than 40 who had recovered from COVID-19. The chain has TRBV25-1 and TRBJ1-2, with 7 bases aligning to TRBD1. Written as DNA, the CDR3 is TGTGCCAGCAGTGAAGGGCAGGGGACAGTTCACTATGGCTACACCTTC. Translation: CASSEGQGTVHYGYTF.